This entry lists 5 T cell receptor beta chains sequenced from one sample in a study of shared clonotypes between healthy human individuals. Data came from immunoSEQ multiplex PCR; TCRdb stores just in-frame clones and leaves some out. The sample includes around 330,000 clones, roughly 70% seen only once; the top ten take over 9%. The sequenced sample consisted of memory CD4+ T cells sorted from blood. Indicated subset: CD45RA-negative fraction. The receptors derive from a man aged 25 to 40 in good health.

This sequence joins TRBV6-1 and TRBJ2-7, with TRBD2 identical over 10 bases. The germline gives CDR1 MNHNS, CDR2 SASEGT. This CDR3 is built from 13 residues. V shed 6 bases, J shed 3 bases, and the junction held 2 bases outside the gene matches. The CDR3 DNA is TGTGCCAGCAGGACTAGCGGGCTCTACGAGCAGTACTTC. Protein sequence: CASRTSGLYEQYF.

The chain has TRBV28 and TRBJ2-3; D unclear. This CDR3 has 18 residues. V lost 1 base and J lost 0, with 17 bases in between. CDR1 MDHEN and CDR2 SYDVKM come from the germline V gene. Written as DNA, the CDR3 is TGTGCCAGCAGTTTATCCCGGGTACGGATGGCGAGCACAGATACGCAGTATTTT. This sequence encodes CASSLSRVRMASTDTQYF.

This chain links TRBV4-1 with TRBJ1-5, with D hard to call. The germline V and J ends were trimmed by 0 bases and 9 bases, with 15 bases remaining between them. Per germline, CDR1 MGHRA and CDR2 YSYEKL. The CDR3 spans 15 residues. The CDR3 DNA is TGCGCCAGCAGCCAAGATAATACTGGTCCATGGCCCCAGCATTTT. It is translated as CASSQDNTGPWPQHF.

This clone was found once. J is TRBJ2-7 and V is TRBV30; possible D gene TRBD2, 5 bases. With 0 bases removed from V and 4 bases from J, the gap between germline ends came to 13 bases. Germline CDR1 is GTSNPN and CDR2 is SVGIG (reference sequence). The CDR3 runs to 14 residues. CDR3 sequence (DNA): TGTGCCTGGAGTGTAGGTGGGAGTCTATACGAGCAGTACTTC. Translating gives CAWSVGGSLYEQYF.

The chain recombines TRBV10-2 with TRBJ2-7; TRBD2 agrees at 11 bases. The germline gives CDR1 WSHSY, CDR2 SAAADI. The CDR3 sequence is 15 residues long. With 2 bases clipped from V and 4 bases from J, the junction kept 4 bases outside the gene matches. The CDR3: CASSEPASGRYEQYF. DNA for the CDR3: TGCGCCAGCAGTGAGCCCGCTAGCGGGAGGTACGAGCAGTACTTC.